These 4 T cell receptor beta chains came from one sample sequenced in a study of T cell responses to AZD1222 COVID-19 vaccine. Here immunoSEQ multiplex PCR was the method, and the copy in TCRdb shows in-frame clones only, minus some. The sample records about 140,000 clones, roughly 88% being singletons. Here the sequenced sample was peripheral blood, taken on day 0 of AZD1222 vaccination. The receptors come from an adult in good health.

The CDR3 bases are TGTGCCAGCTCACCATCAAGGACTAGCCACAATGAGCAGTTCTTC. As protein: CASSPSRTSHNEQFF. V is TRBV18 and J is TRBJ2-1, with 8 bases fitting TRBD2. Looked up from germline, CDR1 is KGHSH and CDR2 is LQKENI. There are 15 residues in the CDR3. With 2 bases clipped from V and 5 bases from J, the junction kept 5 bases outside the gene matches.

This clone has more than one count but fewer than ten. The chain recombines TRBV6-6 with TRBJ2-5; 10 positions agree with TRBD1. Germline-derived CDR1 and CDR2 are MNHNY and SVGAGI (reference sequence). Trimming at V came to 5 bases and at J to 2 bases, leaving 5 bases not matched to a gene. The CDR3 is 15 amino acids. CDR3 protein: CASSNRDRGQETQYF. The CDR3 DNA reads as TGTGCCAGCAGTAACCGGGACAGGGGACAAGAGACCCAGTACTTC.

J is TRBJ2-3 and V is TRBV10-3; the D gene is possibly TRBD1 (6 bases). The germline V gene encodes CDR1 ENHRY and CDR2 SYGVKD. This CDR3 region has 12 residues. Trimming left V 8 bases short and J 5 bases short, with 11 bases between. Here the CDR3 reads CAIEGDQDTQYF. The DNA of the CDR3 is TGTGCCATCGAGGGGGACCAAGATACGCAGTATTTT.

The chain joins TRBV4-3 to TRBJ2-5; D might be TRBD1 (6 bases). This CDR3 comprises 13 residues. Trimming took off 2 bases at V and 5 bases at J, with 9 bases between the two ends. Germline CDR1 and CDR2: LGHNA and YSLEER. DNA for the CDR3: TGCGCCAGCAGCCAAATTACAGGGGAGACCCAGTACTTC. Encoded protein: CASSQITGETQYF.